One sample yielded the 29 T cell receptor beta chains listed below, sequenced in a study of PD-L1 blockade in urothelial cancer. This table comes from immunoSEQ multiplex PCR, and its TCRdb copy is limited to in-frame clones, with some not included. Found here are 75,000 to 95,000 clones, around 93% of them singletons; the top ten hold roughly 0.87%. Time point of the sample: peripheral blood 6 weeks after treatment start. The source material was PBMCs, sampled around atezolizumab (anti-PD-L1) treatment. The origin of the receptors is an elderly woman with urothelial cancer.

The rearrangement uses TRBV30 and TRBJ2-3; 12 bases agree with TRBD2. There are 17 residues in the CDR3. V was pared by 3 bases and J by 12 bases, with 19 bases of the junction left unmatched. CDR1 is GTSNPN, CDR2 SVGIG, per germline (reference sequence). DNA for the CDR3: TGTGCCTGGAGCCTGGGCGGAGCTAGCGGGAGGGCCCTCGTTCAGTATTTT. As protein: CAWSLGGASGRALVQYF.

CDR3 residues: CASQLGGDGNTEAFF. The CDR3 DNA reads as TGTGCCAGCCAATTAGGGGGCGACGGGAACACTGAAGCTTTCTTT. The genes are TRBV10-3 and TRBJ1-1; 7 bases agree with TRBD1. The ends lost 10 bases at V and 1 base at J; junction bases unmatched: 12. CDR1 and CDR2 (germline): ENHRY, SYGVKD. This CDR3 spans 15 amino acids.

The gene calls are TRBV7-9 and TRBJ1-1; 11 bases are shared with TRBD1. This CDR3 contains 14 residues. Germline V gene lookup returns CDR1 SEHNR and CDR2 FQNEAQ (reference sequence). V dropped 4 bases and J dropped 3; count of bases not matched to a gene: 1. The CDR3 here is CASSSGQGDTEAFF. In nucleotides, the CDR3 is TGTGCCAGCAGCTCGGGACAGGGGGACACTGAAGCTTTCTTT. Looking up the rest from reference TRBV7-9 and TRBJ1-1 gives the full variable domain: DTGVSQNPRHKITKRGQNVTFRCDPISEHNRLYWYRQTLGQGPEFLTYFQNEAQLEKSRLLSDRFSAERPKGSFSTLEIQRTEQGDSAMYLCASSSGQGDTEAFFGQGTRLTVV.

This chain connects TRBV18 to TRBJ2-7; D might be TRBD1 (6 bases). The CDR3 is made up of 16 amino acids. The V gene's germline CDR1 is KGHSH and CDR2 LQKENI. Trimming cost V 6 bases and J 0 bases, with 18 bases left between them. The CDR3, as DNA: TGTGCCAGCTCCGGGCAGGGGAAGGAAGGCTCCTACGAGCAGTACTTC. It encodes CASSGQGKEGSYEQYF.

This chain links TRBV5-1 with TRBJ1-4; D perhaps matches TRBD1 (5 bases). The CDR3 is made up of 16 amino acids. Per germline, CDR1 SGHRS and CDR2 YFSETQ. The V end lost 2 bases, the J end lost 8 bases, and 19 bases lay between the germline ends. CDR3 residues: CASSFSAGGGKEKLFF. In nucleotides, the CDR3 is TGCGCCAGCAGCTTTTCCGCCGGGGGAGGAAAGGAAAAACTGTTTTTT. Full variable domain (rest looked up from reference TRBV5-1 and TRBJ1-4): KAGVTQTPRYLIKTRGQQVTLSCSPISGHRSVSWYQQTPGQGLQFLFEYFSETQRNKGNFPGRFSGRQFSNSRSEMNVSTLELGDSALYLCASSFSAGGGKEKLFFGSGTQLSVL.

The genes are TRBV7-2 and TRBJ2-3, with 14 positions matching TRBD2. The CDR3 spans 16 residues. After removal of 4 bases from V and 4 bases from J, the junction contained 4 bases not matched to a gene. Germline V gene sequence: CDR1 SGHTA, CDR2 FQGNSA. In nucleotides, the CDR3 is TGTGCCAGCAGCTCCCGACTAGCGGGAGGGGCAGATACGCAGTATTTT. Protein product: CASSSRLAGGADTQYF.

CDR3 sequence: CASSVDGGKNYGYTF. The DNA of the CDR3 is TGTGCCAGCAGCGTAGACGGCGGGAAAAATTATGGCTACACCTTC. This chain joins TRBV9 and TRBJ1-2; D not resolved. Per germline, CDR1 SGDLS and CDR2 YYNGEE. V gave up 0 bases and J gave up 5 bases, with 14 bases separating them. This CDR3 is 15 amino acids long.

This chain uses TRBV9 with TRBJ2-2, with TRBD1 matching 9 bases. This CDR3 contains 16 residues. The V gene's germline CDR1 is SGDLS and CDR2 YYNGEE. With 0 bases clipped from V and 6 bases from J, the junction kept 6 bases outside the gene matches. The chain's CDR3 is CASSVVGTGSSGELFF. The DNA of the CDR3 is TGTGCCAGCAGCGTAGTCGGGACAGGGTCATCCGGGGAGCTGTTTTTT.

The V gene is TRBV21-1, the J gene TRBJ1-2; the table's TRBD1 call for D was not verified on the DNA. TRBV21-1 constitutes a pseudogene. This CDR3 contains 15 residues. In DNA, the CDR3 is TGTGCCAGCAACTGGACACCTACCTATACCAGCGGCTACACCTTC. Protein: CASNWTPTYTSGYTF.

This chain uses TRBV7-3 with TRBJ1-2, with 10 bases aligning to TRBD1. The V segment lost 2 bases and the J segment 6 bases; nucleotides outside the gene matches: 3. The CDR3 is 14 amino acids. CDR1 SGHTA and CDR2 FQGTGA come from the germline V gene. The CDR3 nucleotides are TGTGCCAGCAGCTTAGACAGGGGGCGCGATGGCTACACCTTC. Protein product: CASSLDRGRDGYTF.

This rearrangement joins TRBV19 to TRBJ2-7; 12 nucleotides agree with TRBD2. The J segment lost 5 bases and the V segment lost 5 bases, leaving 10 bases of the junction unmatched. This CDR3 spans 16 amino acids. Per germline, CDR1 LNHDA and CDR2 SQIVND (reference sequence). CDR3 DNA: TGTGCCAGTAGTGACCCCGGACTAGCGGGATTCCACGAGCAGTACTTC. As protein: CASSDPGLAGFHEQYF.

The rearrangement joins TRBV28 to TRBJ1-5, with D perhaps TRBD1 (6 bases). The CDR3 runs to 16 residues. Germline lookup yields CDR1 MDHEN and CDR2 SYDVKM. Trimming left V 6 bases short and J 4 bases short, with 19 bases between. CDR3 DNA sequence: TGTGCCAGCAGGTCACCACAGGGTATGAGGAATCAGCCCCAGCATTTT. The encoded protein is CASRSPQGMRNQPQHF.

The chain employs TRBV11-3 and TRBJ1-3; D is uncertain. The CDR3 is 14 amino acids. V was shortened by 8 bases and J by 1 base, with 12 bases between the two germline ends. Germline CDR1 reads SGHNT; CDR2 reads YENEEA. The CDR3: CASSKGVSGNTIYF. The CDR3 DNA reads TGTGCCAGCTCCAAGGGAGTGTCTGGAAACACCATATATTTT.

The chain employs TRBV5-4 and TRBJ2-7; 7 bases match TRBD1. This CDR3 is built from 15 residues. Germline V lookup: CDR1 SGHNT, CDR2 YYREEE (reference sequence). J was trimmed by 2 bases and V by 5 bases; bases with no gene match: 10. Here the CDR3 reads CASSLQGVGAYEQYF. DNA for the CDR3: TGTGCCAGCAGTTTGCAGGGGGTAGGGGCCTACGAGCAGTACTTC.

This chain links TRBV10-3 with TRBJ2-1; 9 bases map to TRBD2. This CDR3 spans 14 amino acids. V was pared by 10 bases and J by 4 bases, with 8 bases of the junction left unmatched. Germline assignment: CDR1 ENHRY and CDR2 SYGVKD. CDR3 DNA: TGTGCCACTGGAGCTAGCGGGACTTACAATGAGCAGTTCTTC. Its protein is CATGASGTYNEQFF.

The chain has TRBV6-1 and TRBJ2-1; 8 bases are a match to TRBD2. CDR3 length: 13 residues. V lost 0 bases to trimming and J lost 16 bases; unmatched junction nucleotides: 8. The germline V gene has CDR1 MNHNS and CDR2 SASEGT. CDR3 in amino acids: CASSEAPAGVPFF. Here the CDR3 DNA reads TGTGCCAGCAGTGAAGCGCCAGCGGGAGTTCCCTTCTTC.

This clone was counted between two and nine times. The chain links TRBV4-1 to TRBJ2-5; D might be TRBD1 (8 bases). With 1 base removed from V and 5 bases from J, the gap between germline ends came to 17 bases. Germline lookup yields CDR1 MGHRA and CDR2 YSYEKL. The CDR3 loop spans 16 amino acids. This chain's CDR3 is CASSQVVDRGGETQYF. In nucleotides, the CDR3 is TGCGCCAGCAGCCAAGTCGTTGACAGGGGAGGGGAGACCCAGTACTTC.

The chain employs TRBV19 and TRBJ1-5, with 7 bases fitting TRBD1. Trimming removed 6 bases from V and 5 bases from J; junction bases left unmatched: 16. CDR3 length equals 17 residues. Germline V gene data show CDR1 as LNHDA and CDR2 as SQIVND (reference sequence). For the CDR3, the DNA is TGTGCCAGTAGAGATTCAGGGGGTAGTTTGGGATATCAGCCCCAGCATTTT. It yields the protein CASRDSGGSLGYQPQHF.

This clone was seen once. CDR3: CASSGGGGGYSYNEQFF. Written as DNA, the CDR3 is TGTGCCAGCAGCGGGGGCGGGGGAGGCTACTCCTACAATGAGCAGTTCTTC. The V gene is TRBV5-4, the J gene TRBJ2-1; a possible D gene is TRBD2 (7 bases). CDR3 length: 17 residues. Trimming removed 4 bases from V and 0 bases from J, with 17 bases in between. In germline, CDR1 is SGHNT, CDR2 YYREEE (reference sequence).

The sample holds one count of this clone. This sequence joins TRBV27 and TRBJ1-1; D is unclear. Germline loops: CDR1 MNHEY, CDR2 SMNVEV (reference sequence). Trimming removed 5 bases at V and 0 bases at J, with 10 bases between. This CDR3 is built from 14 residues. The CDR3 sequence: CASSEWRMNTEAFF. CDR3 in DNA: TGTGCCAGCAGTGAATGGAGAATGAACACTGAAGCTTTCTTT.

The chain carries TRBV7-3 and TRBJ2-6; 8 nucleotides align to TRBD1. CDR1 and CDR2 from the germline V gene are SGHTA and FQGTGA. The length of the CDR3 is 17 residues. V was pared by 4 bases and J by 0 bases, with 5 bases of the junction left unmatched. CDR3 in amino acids: CASSSGQGRSGANVLTF. The CDR3 bases are TGTGCCAGCAGCTCCGGACAGGGCCGCTCTGGGGCCAACGTCCTGACTTTC.

This clone was observed at least ten times. The chain recombines TRBV4-2 with TRBJ1-1; D not resolved. Trimming shortened V by 3 bases and J by 2 bases, and 10 bases separated the two germline ends. CDR3 length equals 14 residues. CDR1 is LGHNA and CDR2 is YNFKEQ in the germline V gene. DNA of the CDR3: TGTGCCAGCAGCCAGCAACACGAAAACACTGAAGCTTTCTTT. This encodes CASSQQHENTEAFF.

This chain uses TRBV28 with TRBJ2-7, with D tentatively TRBD1 (6 bases). This CDR3 is built from 15 residues. Germline V gene data show CDR1 as MDHEN and CDR2 as SYDVKM. Trimming left V 6 bases short and J 4 bases short, with 19 bases between. CDR3 coding DNA: TGTGCCAGCAGCCCCTCCACCGGACAGTCTTACGAGCAGTACTTC. This sequence encodes CASSPSTGQSYEQYF.

The sample holds one count of this clone. The chain links TRBV6-6 to TRBJ2-1; 10 bases fit TRBD2. Per the germline V gene, CDR1 is MNHNY and CDR2 is SVGAGI (reference sequence). After removal of 5 bases from V and 3 bases from J, the junction contained 7 bases not matched to a gene. This CDR3 has 16 amino acids. CDR3 sequence: CASSPVLAGIYNEQFF. In DNA, the CDR3 is TGTGCCAGCAGTCCGGTACTAGCGGGAATCTACAATGAGCAGTTCTTC.

The sample holds one count of this clone. The rearrangement links TRBV7-2 to TRBJ1-2; maybe TRBD1 (5 bases). V gave up 1 base and J gave up 5 bases, with 14 bases separating them. CDR1 SGHTA and CDR2 FQGNSA come from the germline V gene. This CDR3 has 15 amino acids. Written as DNA, the CDR3 is TGTGCCAGCAGCTTAGATCCGGGGGAGGCATATGGCTACACCTTC. This translates into CASSLDPGEAYGYTF.

The chain's CDR3 is CASSPAGGSYNEQFF. For the CDR3, the DNA is TGTGCCAGCAGCCCAGCGGGAGGCTCCTACAATGAGCAGTTCTTC. V and J are TRBV5-5 and TRBJ2-1, with TRBD2 matching over 9 bases. The V and J ends lost 4 bases and 0 bases, in that order; junction bases with no gene match: 2. This CDR3 has 15 residues. Germline V CDR1 and CDR2: SGHKS, YYEKEE (reference sequence).

The gene calls are TRBV11-2 and TRBJ1-6, with D unresolved. This CDR3 spans 13 amino acids. The V gene lost 5 bases and the J gene lost 8 bases, with 10 bases spanning the gap. Germline CDR1 reads SGHAT; CDR2 reads FQNNGV. The CDR3 DNA is TGTGCCAGCAGCGGTAGAATGGATTCACCCCTCCACTTT. This gives the protein CASSGRMDSPLHF.

The V gene is TRBV28, the J gene TRBJ2-2, with D uncertain. From germline, CDR1 is MDHEN and CDR2 SYDVKM. CDR3 size: 13 residues. Deletions cut 3 bases from V and 1 base from J, with 3 bases between. The CDR3 is CASSFQNTGELFF. The CDR3 DNA follows: TGTGCCAGCAGTTTTCAGAACACCGGGGAGCTGTTTTTT.

The J gene is TRBJ1-2, the V gene TRBV28; the match to TRBD1 covers 7 bases. The CDR3 contains 15 residues. Trimming cost V 5 bases and J 5 bases; bases outside gene matches: 11. Germline CDR1 and CDR2: MDHEN and SYDVKM. This CDR3 reads CASSPTGTVPYGYTF. CDR3 bases: TGTGCCAGCAGTCCTACCGGGACAGTCCCATATGGCTACACCTTC.